One TCR beta chain is described in this entry. Study processing details: Amplification of reference gene primers provided the estimated nucleated cell counts. Measured with immunoSEQ multiplex PCR; TCRdb has only the in-frame clones, and not every one. V and J calls and clone size are copied from that table; D and trimming were computed from the DNA. The table has 320,000 or so clones, roughly 89% seen once. J lost 4 bases, V lost 4 bases, and 12 bases had no gene match. The CDR3 contains 17 residues. Participants came from about 24 US areas, aged roughly 18 to 95 years. The data were taken from a study of blood T cell repertoires in COVID-19.

The V call is TRBV5-3, the J call TRBJ2-1, with 9 bases aligning to TRBD2. TRBV5-3 is an open reading frame whose function is uncertain. The TCR sequence derives from a man aged 55 to 70 who had recovered from COVID-19. Material for sequencing was PBMCs or T cells enriched from blood (not recorded which). The CDR3 nucleotides are TGTGCCAGAAGCCCTACAACACCGGGACTAGCTTACAATGAGCAGTTCTTC. Residues: CARSPTTPGLAYNEQFF.